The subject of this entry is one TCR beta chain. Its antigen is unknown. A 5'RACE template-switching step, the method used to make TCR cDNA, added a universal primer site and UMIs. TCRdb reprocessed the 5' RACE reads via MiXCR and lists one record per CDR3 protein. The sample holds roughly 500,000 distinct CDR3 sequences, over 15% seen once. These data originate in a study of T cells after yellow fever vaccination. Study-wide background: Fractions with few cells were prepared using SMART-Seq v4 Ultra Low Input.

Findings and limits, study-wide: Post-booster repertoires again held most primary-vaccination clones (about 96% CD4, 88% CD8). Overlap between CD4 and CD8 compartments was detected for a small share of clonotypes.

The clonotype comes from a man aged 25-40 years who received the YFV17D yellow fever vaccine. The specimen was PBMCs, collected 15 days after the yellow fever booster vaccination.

The CDR3 loop is CASSPRWNQETQYF. The CDR3 DNA reads TGTGCCAGCTCACCACGATGGAACCAAGAGACCCAGTACTTC. The genes are TRBV18 and TRBJ2-5; D not certain. The germline V and J ends were trimmed by 1 base and 0 bases, with 6 bases remaining between them. The CDR3 covers 14 residues. Germline values: CDR1 KGHSH, CDR2 LQKENI.